The T cell receptor beta chain described here comes from a study of T cell responses to AZD1222 COVID-19 vaccine. TCRdb's copy holds only in-frame clones and misses some; the assay was immunoSEQ multiplex PCR. The repertoire consists of 150,000 to 200,000 clones, with roughly nine tenths occurring once and the leading ten covering 1.5% to 2%. Germline CDR1 reads SGHDT; CDR2 reads YYEEEE. V lost 4 bases, J lost 6 bases, and 16 bases lay in between. The length of the CDR3 is 14 residues. The TCR comes from an adult in good health. The chain is built from TRBV5-6 and TRBJ1-1, with D unclear. The sequenced sample was peripheral blood, obtained on day 0 of AZD1222 vaccination. The CDR3 DNA reads TGTGCCAGCAGCCTAATTAGTGTGGGCGCTGAAGCTTTCTTT. This sequence encodes CASSLISVGAEAFF.